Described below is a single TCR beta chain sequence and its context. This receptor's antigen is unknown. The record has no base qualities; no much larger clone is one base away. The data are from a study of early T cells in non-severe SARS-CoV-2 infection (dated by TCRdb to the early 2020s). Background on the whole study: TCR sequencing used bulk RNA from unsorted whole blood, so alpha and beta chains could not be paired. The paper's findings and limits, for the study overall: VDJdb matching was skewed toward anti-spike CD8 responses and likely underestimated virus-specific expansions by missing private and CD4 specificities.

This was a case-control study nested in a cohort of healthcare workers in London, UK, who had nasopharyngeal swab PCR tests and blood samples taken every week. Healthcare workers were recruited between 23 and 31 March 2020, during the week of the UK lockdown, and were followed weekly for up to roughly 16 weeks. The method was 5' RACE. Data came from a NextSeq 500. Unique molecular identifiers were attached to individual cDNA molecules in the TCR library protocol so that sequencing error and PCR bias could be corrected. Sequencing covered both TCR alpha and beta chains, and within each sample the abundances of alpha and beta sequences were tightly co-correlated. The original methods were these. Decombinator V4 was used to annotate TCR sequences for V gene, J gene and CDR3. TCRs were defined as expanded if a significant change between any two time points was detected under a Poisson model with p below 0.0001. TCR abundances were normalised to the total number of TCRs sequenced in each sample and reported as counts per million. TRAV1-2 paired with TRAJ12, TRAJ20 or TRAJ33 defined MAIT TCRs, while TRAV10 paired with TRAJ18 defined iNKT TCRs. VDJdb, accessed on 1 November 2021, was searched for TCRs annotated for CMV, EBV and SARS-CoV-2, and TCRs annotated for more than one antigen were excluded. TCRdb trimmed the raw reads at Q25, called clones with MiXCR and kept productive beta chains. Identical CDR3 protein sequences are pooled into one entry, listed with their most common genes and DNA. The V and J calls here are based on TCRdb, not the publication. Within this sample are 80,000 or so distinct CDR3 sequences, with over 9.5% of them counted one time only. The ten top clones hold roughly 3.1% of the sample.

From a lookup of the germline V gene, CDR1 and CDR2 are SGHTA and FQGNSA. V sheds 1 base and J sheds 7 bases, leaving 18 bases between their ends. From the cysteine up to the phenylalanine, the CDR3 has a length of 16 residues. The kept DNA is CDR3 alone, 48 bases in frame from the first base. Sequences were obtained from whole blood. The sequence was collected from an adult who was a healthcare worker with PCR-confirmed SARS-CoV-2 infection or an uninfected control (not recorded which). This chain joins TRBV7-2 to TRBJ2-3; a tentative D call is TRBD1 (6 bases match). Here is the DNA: TGTGCCAGCAGCTTAGGGGACCAGATCAGGGGTAATACGCAGTATTTT. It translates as CASSLGDQIRGNTQYF.